The text below deals with one T cell receptor beta chain. As yet, its antigen is unknown. This entry comes from a study of cytomegalovirus exposure and HLA in healthy donors. Study-wide points: 164 TCR beta chains were listed as cytomegalovirus-associated.

60 Vbeta and 13 Jbeta primers were used in PCR. Some clones are missing from TCRdb's copy, which holds only in-frame ones; the method was immunoSEQ multiplex PCR. The sample includes over 150,000 clones, around 83% seen only once; the top ten take 6.5%. Germline CDR1 MNHNY, CDR2 SVGAGI (reference sequence). This CDR3 spans 13 amino acids. The V segment lost 4 bases and the J segment 9 bases; nucleotides outside the gene matches: 4. Sequencing used PBMCs. V gene TRBV6-6 combines with J gene TRBJ2-1, with TRBD2 matching over 9 bases. The receptor was derived from a woman aged 45 to 65 in good health and CMV-seropositive. CDR3 residues: CASSFSGSGEQFF. The DNA of the CDR3 is TGTGCCAGCAGTTTTAGCGGGAGCGGTGAGCAGTTCTTC.